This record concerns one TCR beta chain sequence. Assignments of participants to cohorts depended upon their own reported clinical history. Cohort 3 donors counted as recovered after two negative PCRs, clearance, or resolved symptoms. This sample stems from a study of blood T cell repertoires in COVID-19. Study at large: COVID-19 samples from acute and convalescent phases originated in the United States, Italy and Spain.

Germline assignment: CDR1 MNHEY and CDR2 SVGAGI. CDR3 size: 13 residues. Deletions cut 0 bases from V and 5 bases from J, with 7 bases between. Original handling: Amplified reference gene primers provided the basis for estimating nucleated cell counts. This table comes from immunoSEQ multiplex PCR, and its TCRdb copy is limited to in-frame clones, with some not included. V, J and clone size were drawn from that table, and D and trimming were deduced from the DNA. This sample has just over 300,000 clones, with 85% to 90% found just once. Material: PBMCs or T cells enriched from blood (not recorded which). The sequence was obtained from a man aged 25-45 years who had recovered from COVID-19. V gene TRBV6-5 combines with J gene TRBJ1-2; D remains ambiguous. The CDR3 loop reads CASSYSPVYGYTF. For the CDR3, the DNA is TGTGCCAGCAGTTACTCCCCAGTTTATGGCTACACCTTC.